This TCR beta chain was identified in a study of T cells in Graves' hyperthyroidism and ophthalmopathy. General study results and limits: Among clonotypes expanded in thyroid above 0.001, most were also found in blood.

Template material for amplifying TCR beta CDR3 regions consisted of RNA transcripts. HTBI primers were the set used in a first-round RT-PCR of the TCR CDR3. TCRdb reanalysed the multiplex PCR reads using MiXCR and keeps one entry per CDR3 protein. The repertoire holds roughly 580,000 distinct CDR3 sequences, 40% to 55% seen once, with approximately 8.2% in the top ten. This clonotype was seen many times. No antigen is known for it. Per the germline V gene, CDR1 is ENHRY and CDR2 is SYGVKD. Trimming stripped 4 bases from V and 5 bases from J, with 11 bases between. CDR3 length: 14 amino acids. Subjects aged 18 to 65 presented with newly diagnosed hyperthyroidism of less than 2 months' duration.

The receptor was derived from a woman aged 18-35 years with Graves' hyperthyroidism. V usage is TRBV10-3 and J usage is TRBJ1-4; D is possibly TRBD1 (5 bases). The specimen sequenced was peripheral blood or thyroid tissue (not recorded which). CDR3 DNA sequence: TGTGCCATCAGTGGGGACGGTGGGAATGAAAAACTGTTTTTT. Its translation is CAISGDGGNEKLFF.